This T cell receptor (beta chain) was captured by sequencing in a study of cytomegalovirus exposure and HLA in healthy donors listed by TCRdb under 2017. Background for the entire study: An earlier analysis of more than 550 of the donors reported about 280 Gb of sequence data and 95 million to 130 million unique TCR beta sequences obtained from approximately 180 million T cells. Of the roughly 390 genotyped donors, approximately 83% fell in the genetic ancestry cluster associated with self-reported Caucasian donors. Class I and class II HLA loci were covered by the typing at four-digit resolution. An earlier analysis of 500 to 650 of the donors applied high-throughput TCR beta sequencing to assess whether each TCR beta V gene segment acted as functional or pseudogenic. Typing coverage varied by locus: about 629-640 donors for A, B, C, DRB1 and DQB1; roughly 510 for DQA1; approximately 570 for DPA1; 450 to 480 for DPB1. A handful of DR-DQ haplotypes were handled as single units for association and clustering because linkage in the cohort was strong. To predict cytomegalovirus infection status, the study brought together high-throughput TCR immunosequencing, statistical association of individual TCRs with disease status, and machine learning. On average, over 200,000 unique TCR beta nucleotide sequences were sequenced per donor among several hundred genotyped donors of the cohort, with about 19% of those sequences being non-productive. In addition to the first cohort of roughly 670 subjects, a separate validation cohort of around 110 different subjects was used. The T cell repertoires of 666 subjects were profiled by immunosequencing and related to cytomegalovirus serostatus. The study aimed to test whether cataloging public T cell receptors could reveal signatures of past pathogen exposure. Rather than drawing on any new phenotypic data, the later analysis identified candidate immune exposures from TCR beta sequences and the way those sequences occurred across donors. Every repertoire in the discovery cohort had been generated on one and the same sequencing platform. Alongside the repertoire data, information on donor age, sex, ethnicity and CMV serostatus was compiled. In a later genetic analysis, genome-wide SNP genotypes for about three fifths of the roughly 670 donors were used, and that subset was treated as a discovery cohort. A later analysis re-examined previously published TCR beta repertoires from 500 to 700 donors and added high-resolution HLA genotyping to investigate patterns of TCR occurrence. Around 300 gigabases of sequencing data and tens of millions of unique TCR sequences were included in an early release covering about 700 HLA-typed donors.

From its cysteine to its phenylalanine, the CDR3 spans 15 amino acids. Here the CDR3 DNA is all that survives: 45 bases in frame from base 1. The germline V gene (reference sequence) yields MNHNY for CDR1 and SVGAGI for CDR2. The junction carries 10 bases between V and J, which are trimmed by 0 bases and 2 bases respectively. The cohort comprised fewer than 750 healthy bone marrow donors. At the time of sampling, all cohort members were nominally healthy, though unrecorded immune exposures were likely present. The donor was CMV seronegative and belonged to the group of 320 or so seronegative cohort members. Each donor provided a peripheral blood sample, and peripheral blood mononuclear cells were used for TCR beta sequencing. The Qiagen DNeasy Blood Extraction Kit was used to extract genomic DNA from the blood cell samples. On this clone itself: No cognate antigen has been identified for it. No base quality values were provided; no much bigger clone lies one nucleotide off.

On the study overall, not on this receptor specifically: A cluster of highly shared sequence variants was judged likely to represent a technical artifact of the sequencing pipeline. Roughly 17 rarely observed V segments, including chromosome 9 orphons, were excluded from the earlier analysis of about 600 of the donors because counts were too low. In a later analysis, TCR association rates were found to vary across HLA loci, with the most associated TCRs seen for DRB1 alleles and the fewest for HLA-C alleles. A later analysis found that most CMV-associated TCR beta chains appeared HLA-restricted, with HLA associations seemingly driven largely by CMV exposure. An association between a missense DCLRE1C variant and V-gene and J-gene trimming of TCR beta chains was found in a later genetic analysis and replicated in an independent cohort. Compared with equally common non-associated chains, HLA-associated TCR beta chains in a later analysis were more clonally expanded and had lower generation probabilities. Cytomegalovirus status was reported to be diagnosed by the classifier with high specificity and sensitivity in both the original and validation cohorts. In the study, 150 to 200 TCR beta chains were listed as associated with cytomegalovirus. Several of the top co-occurrence clusters appeared to be linked to parvovirus B19, influenza, CMV and Epstein-Barr virus, according to a later analysis. Sequencing depth was assumed to be roughly uniform across donors in the presence/absence analyses, though that assumption may not hold. Because HLA typing was unavailable for some donors at each locus, only the typed subset was used in association tests. Linkage disequilibrium might explain the correlated functional status among segregating V segments, but an unknown experimental factor could not be ruled out. In a later analysis, 16,951 TCR beta sequences were associated with specific HLA alleles at a false discovery rate of 0.05. Across donors, most TCR sequences were observed very rarely, whereas some public TCRs were present in many individuals. A further reported finding was that TCR beta sequences accurately predicted the HLA-A and HLA-B alleles for most subjects in the first cohort. It was suggested by the authors that the approach could potentially be generalized to other disease states and immunological phenotypes. A few of the identified cytomegalovirus-associated TCR beta chains were confirmed in vitro to be specific for cytomegalovirus antigens. In an earlier analysis of about 600 of the donors, most TCR beta V segments appeared in productive rearrangements about 87% or about 30% of the time, broadly matching IMGT annotations. Compared with the approximately 600-donor mean, donors in an Asian-associated ancestry cluster had fewer N-insertions in productive TCRs, according to a later genetic analysis. For the cohort, immune exposure information was limited to CMV serostatus. Some IMGT-functional V segments, including TRBV6-2 and TRBV6-3, could not be distinguished by the 87-base-pair reads and were therefore excluded. Only TCR beta chains were sequenced in this cohort, and the absence of alpha or paired-chain data limited detectable features. Assigning TCR associations to individual alleles was difficult when HLA alleles, especially DR and DQ, strongly co-occurred.

To prepare the library, the immunoSEQ multiplex PCR assay was applied. For the multiplex PCR, a mixture combining 60 forward primers for TCR Vbeta segments and 13 reverse primers for TCR Jbeta segments was used. The CDR3 region of rearranged TCR beta genes was amplified from genomic DNA by a multiplex PCR assay. On the Illumina HiSeq System, the amplified TCR beta libraries were sequenced as 87-base-pair reads. The authors' analysis ran thus. A later analysis counted about 80 million unique TCR beta chains across the 666 repertoires, and around 9.9 million of these chains were shared by at least two donors. Raw reads were error-corrected and collapsed into unique sequences by a nearest-neighbor algorithm in which closely related sequences were merged to remove PCR and sequencing errors. Alignment of CDR3 sequences to IMGT reference sequences was used to assign V, D and J gene segments. Each retained sequence needed at least a six-nucleotide match to both a V gene segment and a J gene segment. Rearrangements were called productive when the CDR3 lacked stop codons and stayed in frame with V and J; all others were non-productive. CDR3 was defined according to IMGT convention as the region running from the second conserved V-encoded cysteine to the conserved J-encoded phenylalanine. In an earlier analysis of 500 to 650 of the donors, sequences lacking an unambiguous match to a single V gene segment were excluded. An earlier analysis of 500 to 600 of the donors classified V segments as functional when productive rearrangements were above 56.7% and as segregating when the standard deviation between donors was above 5%. A statistical classification framework was built for diagnosing cytomegalovirus status from the catalog of TCR beta chain sequences. A later analysis assigned V and J genes by comparing TCR nucleotide sequences with IMGT/GENE-DB human TR gene sequences. Using the TCRdist pipeline, a later analysis assigned CDR3 sequences along with most-parsimonious VDJ recombination scenarios. A later analysis defined each TCR beta chain by its CDR3 amino acid sequence plus V-gene family, and excluded reads lacking a unique V-gene family. To address suspected cross-contamination and a sequencing artifact, a later analysis removed around 590 highly shared, low-generation-probability nucleotide sequences. In a later analysis, a clonal expansion index for each public chain was calculated from normalized within-repertoire ranks of inferred template counts. A later analysis computed generation probabilities with a VDJ recombination model fitted to out-of-frame rearrangements, and checked the results against IGoR. A later analysis scored TCR-TCR, TCR-HLA and TCR-CMV co-occurrence with hypergeometric tests, applying a repertoire-size bias correction to TCR pairs. In a later analysis, false discovery rates were estimated by permuting HLA or CMV assignments 20 times. In a later analysis, co-occurring TCRs were grouped with DBSCAN, and TCRdist sequence similarity was added when clustering was performed within HLA-allele-positive subsets. Co-occurrence clustering excluded repertoires with fewer than 30,000 or more than 120,000 public chains, plus five with anomalous nucleotide sharing. Imported from immuneACCESS, the table was reduced by TCRdb to in-frame sequences with V and J called. These copies leave out some clones; in studies compared against another copy, an unresolved V gene accounts for under half, and the cause of the remainder is not known. The V and J calls and clone size were taken over from that table, and D and trimming were inferred from the DNA. This sample comprises roughly 200,000 clones, roughly four fifths of them detected only once. 1.5% to 2% of the sample rests with the top ten.

The sequenced material came from PBMCs. The V gene is TRBV6-6 and the J gene is TRBJ2-5; matching of 5 bases hints at TRBD1 as the D gene. The receptor's source is a young woman in good health and CMV-seronegative. CDR3 sequence: CASSYSQGRQETQYF. The DNA sequence is given as TGTGCCAGCAGTTACTCCCAGGGAAGACAAGAGACCCAGTACTTC.